The rows below give T cell receptor beta chains drawn from one sample of a study of T cell responses to AZD1222 COVID-19 vaccine. Clones were read by immunoSEQ multiplex PCR, and TCRdb kept only the in-frame ones, dropping some. The sample shows over 100,000 clones, over 80% of them seen only once. Sequenced here: peripheral blood, sampled on day 0 of AZD1222 vaccination. The receptors come from an adult in good health. The CDR3 runs from the conserved cysteine through the conserved F or W. Each record gives: D gene, V gene, J gene, clone size, CDR3 protein, CDR3 DNA. D genes are given only for firm matches. The size field is filled for only some rows; it gives once, few, many or a size class.

d_call: TRBD1
v_call: TRBV28
j_call: TRBJ2-7
clone_size: -
cdr3_aa: CASSSDRGSSYEQYF
cdr3_nt: TGTGCCAGCAGCTCAGACAGGGGGTCGTCCTACGAGCAGTACTTC

d_call: TRBD1
v_call: TRBV3-1/TRBV3-2
j_call: TRBJ1-2
clone_size: -
cdr3_aa: CASSQAGGVYGYTF
cdr3_nt: TGTGCCAGCAGCCAAGCAGGGGGCGTCTATGGCTACACCTTC

d_call: TRBD1
v_call: TRBV7-3
j_call: TRBJ1-6
clone_size: -
cdr3_aa: CASSLNRGDNSPLHF
cdr3_nt: TGTGCCAGCAGCCTCAACAGGGGTGACAATTCACCCCTCCACTTT

d_call: -
v_call: TRBV13
j_call: TRBJ2-4
clone_size: -
cdr3_aa: CASSLGGLSPKNIQYF
cdr3_nt: TGTGCCAGCAGCTTAGGGGGGTTAAGCCCTAAAAACATTCAGTACTTC

d_call: -
v_call: TRBV7-2
j_call: TRBJ1-1
clone_size: -
cdr3_aa: CASSLTPATTEAFF
cdr3_nt: TGTGCCAGCAGCTTAACGCCAGCGACCACTGAAGCTTTCTTT

d_call: TRBD1
v_call: TRBV2
j_call: TRBJ1-4
clone_size: once
cdr3_aa: CASKLQGQGTRNEKLFF
cdr3_nt: TGTGCCAGCAAACTCCAAGGACAGGGAACCCGTAATGAAAAACTGTTTTTT

d_call: TRBD2
v_call: TRBV5-1
j_call: TRBJ2-1
clone_size: -
cdr3_aa: CASMAVAGGYTYNEQFF
cdr3_nt: TGCGCCAGCATGGCGGTAGCGGGGGGCTATACCTACAATGAGCAGTTCTTC

d_call: -
v_call: TRBV27
j_call: TRBJ2-3
clone_size: -
cdr3_aa: CASSRPGTLRDTQYF
cdr3_nt: TGTGCCAGCAGCCGCCCCGGGACTCTGCGAGATACGCAGTATTTT

d_call: -
v_call: TRBV27
j_call: TRBJ1-4
clone_size: -
cdr3_aa: CASSFSSSEPLEEKLFF
cdr3_nt: TGTGCCAGCAGTTTTAGTAGTTCGGAACCCCTTGAGGAAAAACTGTTTTTT

d_call: -
v_call: TRBV19
j_call: TRBJ1-2
clone_size: -
cdr3_aa: CASSIRTLEGGYTF
cdr3_nt: TGTGCCAGTAGTATAAGGACCCTCGAGGGAGGCTACACCTTC

d_call: -
v_call: TRBV3-1/TRBV3-2
j_call: TRBJ2-5
clone_size: -
cdr3_aa: CASSQATGISQTQYF
cdr3_nt: TGTGCCAGCAGCCAGGCCACAGGTATCAGTCAGACCCAGTACTTC

d_call: TRBD1
v_call: TRBV25-1
j_call: TRBJ1-2
clone_size: -
cdr3_aa: CASSEGGTEANYGYTF
cdr3_nt: TGTGCCAGCAGCGAAGGAGGGACAGAGGCAAACTATGGCTACACCTTC

d_call: -
v_call: TRBV10-3
j_call: TRBJ2-7
clone_size: -
cdr3_aa: CAISERSSYEQYF
cdr3_nt: TGTGCCATCAGTGAGCGCAGTTCCTACGAGCAGTACTTC

d_call: TRBD2
v_call: TRBV7-2
j_call: TRBJ2-5
clone_size: once
cdr3_aa: CASSLSGRGETQYF
cdr3_nt: TGTGCCAGCAGCCTTAGCGGGAGAGGAGAGACCCAGTACTTC

d_call: -
v_call: TRBV7-2
j_call: TRBJ2-7
clone_size: -
cdr3_aa: CASSLKLSLGEQYF
cdr3_nt: TGTGCCAGCAGCTTAAAACTATCTCTGGGGGAGCAGTACTTC

d_call: -
v_call: TRBV27
j_call: TRBJ1-6
clone_size: -
cdr3_aa: CASRAASYNSPLHF
cdr3_nt: TGTGCCAGCAGGGCAGCCTCCTATAATTCACCCCTCCACTTT

d_call: -
v_call: TRBV27
j_call: TRBJ1-1
clone_size: -
cdr3_aa: CASSLSRGGGTEAFF
cdr3_nt: TGTGCCAGCAGTTTAAGCCGAGGGGGAGGCACTGAAGCTTTCTTT

d_call: -
v_call: TRBV3-1/TRBV3-2
j_call: TRBJ2-3
clone_size: once
cdr3_aa: CASSQVERTQYF
cdr3_nt: TGTGCCAGCAGCCAAGTTGAAAGGACGCAGTATTTT

d_call: -
v_call: TRBV4-2
j_call: TRBJ2-3
clone_size: -
cdr3_aa: CASSHAGTGSADTQYF
cdr3_nt: TGTGCCAGCAGCCACGCCGGAACAGGGTCAGCGGATACGCAGTATTTT

d_call: TRBD1
v_call: TRBV7-8
j_call: TRBJ2-7
clone_size: -
cdr3_aa: CASSWGQVHEQYF
cdr3_nt: TGTGCCAGCAGCTGGGGACAGGTCCACGAGCAGTACTTC

d_call: -
v_call: TRBV28
j_call: TRBJ1-2
clone_size: once
cdr3_aa: CASTKGVQTYTF
cdr3_nt: TGTGCCAGCACTAAGGGGGTACAGACTTACACCTTC

d_call: -
v_call: TRBV7-2
j_call: TRBJ2-7
clone_size: -
cdr3_aa: CASSLVSVKSSYEQYF
cdr3_nt: TGTGCCAGCAGCTTGGTTTCCGTTAAGAGCTCCTACGAGCAGTACTTC

d_call: -
v_call: TRBV28
j_call: TRBJ2-7
clone_size: -
cdr3_aa: CASSLFVAFEQYF
cdr3_nt: TGTGCCAGCAGTTTATTCGTGGCCTTTGAGCAGTACTTC

d_call: -
v_call: TRBV12-3/TRBV12-4
j_call: TRBJ2-7
clone_size: -
cdr3_aa: CASSLGDPYEQYF
cdr3_nt: TGTGCCAGCAGTTTAGGCGACCCCTACGAGCAGTACTTC

d_call: -
v_call: TRBV28
j_call: TRBJ2-7
clone_size: -
cdr3_aa: CASRFGGTYEQYF
cdr3_nt: TGTGCCAGCAGATTTGGCGGAACCTACGAGCAGTACTTC

d_call: -
v_call: TRBV6-5
j_call: TRBJ2-7
clone_size: -
cdr3_aa: CASRIPGRTGEQYF
cdr3_nt: TGTGCCAGCAGGATCCCCGGGCGAACGGGGGAGCAGTACTTC

d_call: TRBD1
v_call: TRBV15
j_call: TRBJ1-5
clone_size: -
cdr3_aa: CATSRGTGQGGQPQHF
cdr3_nt: TGTGCCACCAGCAGAGGGACGGGACAGGGTGGTCAGCCCCAGCATTTT

d_call: -
v_call: TRBV7-2
j_call: TRBJ2-3
clone_size: -
cdr3_aa: CASSLALVTDTQYF
cdr3_nt: TGTGCCAGCAGCTTAGCGTTAGTGACAGATACGCAGTATTTT

d_call: -
v_call: TRBV18
j_call: TRBJ2-3
clone_size: -
cdr3_aa: CASSTGLGGTDTQYF
cdr3_nt: TGTGCCAGCTCGACCGGCCTGGGGGGCACAGATACGCAGTATTTT

d_call: -
v_call: TRBV29-1
j_call: TRBJ2-7
clone_size: -
cdr3_aa: CSVAKGSDEQYF
cdr3_nt: TGCAGCGTTGCCAAAGGTAGTGACGAGCAGTACTTC

d_call: -
v_call: TRBV7-9
j_call: TRBJ1-5
clone_size: -
cdr3_aa: CASSLGAGERNQPQHF
cdr3_nt: TGTGCCAGCAGCTTGGGGGCAGGCGAAAGAAATCAACCCCAGCATTTT

d_call: -
v_call: TRBV5-1
j_call: TRBJ1-1
clone_size: -
cdr3_aa: CASSFLGSTPEAFF
cdr3_nt: TGCGCCAGCAGCTTTCTGGGGTCCACCCCTGAAGCTTTCTTT

d_call: -
v_call: TRBV4-2
j_call: TRBJ2-2
clone_size: -
cdr3_aa: CASSQDWNTGELFF
cdr3_nt: TGTGCCAGCAGCCAAGACTGGAACACCGGGGAGCTGTTTTTT

d_call: TRBD1
v_call: TRBV7-2
j_call: TRBJ1-5
clone_size: -
cdr3_aa: CASSPETGVDQPQHF
cdr3_nt: TGTGCCAGCAGCCCCGAGACAGGGGTCGATCAGCCCCAGCATTTT

d_call: TRBD2
v_call: TRBV27
j_call: TRBJ2-5
clone_size: -
cdr3_aa: CASSSRLAGVETQYF
cdr3_nt: TGTGCCAGCAGTTCCAGACTAGCGGGGGTGGAGACCCAGTACTTC

d_call: TRBD1
v_call: TRBV28
j_call: TRBJ1-5
clone_size: -
cdr3_aa: CASRTGTGINSNQPQHF
cdr3_nt: TGTGCCAGCAGGACCGGGACAGGCATAAATAGCAATCAGCCCCAGCATTTT

d_call: TRBD1
v_call: TRBV20-1
j_call: TRBJ2-7
clone_size: medium-sized
cdr3_aa: CSASTRQGRTYEQYF
cdr3_nt: TGCAGTGCTAGTACAAGACAGGGGAGAACCTACGAGCAGTACTTC

d_call: TRBD1
v_call: TRBV4-1
j_call: TRBJ2-7
clone_size: -
cdr3_aa: CASSQSFGTGDHEQYF
cdr3_nt: TGCGCCAGCAGCCAATCATTCGGGACAGGGGACCACGAGCAGTACTTC

d_call: TRBD1
v_call: TRBV11-2
j_call: TRBJ2-5
clone_size: -
cdr3_aa: CASSLWDSSQETQYF
cdr3_nt: TGTGCCAGCAGCCTCTGGGACAGCTCCCAAGAGACCCAGTACTTC

d_call: -
v_call: TRBV6-4
j_call: TRBJ2-1
clone_size: once
cdr3_aa: CASSDSPSNEQFF
cdr3_nt: TGTGCCAGCAGTGACTCCCCGAGCAATGAGCAGTTCTTC

d_call: -
v_call: TRBV7-9
j_call: TRBJ1-5
clone_size: -
cdr3_aa: CASSPSGGAGQPQHF
cdr3_nt: TGTGCCAGCAGCCCGTCGGGGGGGGCAGGTCAGCCCCAGCATTTT

d_call: TRBD2
v_call: TRBV28
j_call: TRBJ2-1
clone_size: few
cdr3_aa: CASRFIGLAGSSYNEQFF
cdr3_nt: TGTGCCAGCAGATTTATCGGACTAGCGGGGAGCTCCTACAATGAGCAGTTCTTC